Each of the 11 T cell receptor beta chains below was sequenced from the same sample in a study of T cells expressing NK-cell markers. From its re-call of the 5' RACE reads, TCRdb lists each CDR3 protein once, without DNA. Here the sample table reports 440,000 or so distinct CDR3 sequences. The specimen was blood T cells: a sorted CD56 or NKG2C T cell subset, CD4+ or CD8+ T cells, or bulk PBMC T cells (not recorded which). The receptors shown here come from a woman between 18 and 75 years old in good health.

This chain links TRBV12-5 with TRBJ2-2; the TRBD1 assignment by TCRdb is unverifiable without DNA. Per the germline V gene, CDR1 is LGHNT and CDR2 is FRNRAP. This CDR3 is 14 amino acids long. The CDR3 loop is CASGVTGFSGELFF. Filled out from reference TRBV12-5 and TRBJ2-2, the complete variable domain reads DARVTQTPRHKVTEMGQEVTMRCQPILGHNTVFWYRQTMMQGLELLAYFRNRAPLDDSGMPKDRFSAEMPDATLATLKIQPSEPRDSAVYFCASGVTGFSGELFFGEGSRLTVL.

This rearrangement joins TRBV20-1 to TRBJ1-1; TCRdb selects TRBD1, and the lack of DNA leaves this call unchecked. This CDR3 region has 14 residues. Germline loops: CDR1 DFQATT, CDR2 SNEGSKA (reference sequence). The CDR3 here is CSAWRQGEVTEAFF.

The CDR3 is CASSSSGRAWGYEQYF. The rearrangement links TRBV6-5 to TRBJ2-7; TCRdb returns TRBD2, unconfirmable since there is no DNA. CDR1 and CDR2 (germline): MNHEY, SVGAGI. The CDR3 contains 16 residues.

V usage is TRBV15 and J usage is TRBJ1-3. The CDR3 has 14 residues. Germline loops: CDR1 LNHNV, CDR2 YYDKDF (reference sequence). The CDR3 is CATSRDLYGNTIYF. Looking up the rest from reference TRBV15 and TRBJ1-3 gives the full variable domain: DAMVIQNPRYQVTQFGKPVTLSCSQTLNHNVMYWYQQKSSQAPKLLFHYYDKDFNNEADTPDNFQSRRPNTSFCFLDIRSPGLGDTAMYLCATSRDLYGNTIYFGEGSWLTVV.

The CDR3 is CASQGAWGNQPQHF. The V call is TRBV12-3 or TRBV12-4, the J call TRBJ1-5; TCRdb picks TRBD1, but there is no DNA to check that call. The CDR3 is 14 amino acids.

This chain links TRBV18 with TRBJ2-3. Germline values: CDR1 KGHSH, CDR2 LQKENI. This CDR3 is 15 amino acids long. CDR3 in amino acids: CASHHGTTGTDTQYF.

This chain links TRBV20-1 with TRBJ1-3; TCRdb's D gene call, TRBD1, goes unchecked for lack of DNA. CDR3 length equals 14 residues. From germline, CDR1 is DFQATT and CDR2 SNEGSKA (reference sequence). CDR3 sequence reads: CSASDRGRGNTIYF.

The J gene is TRBJ2-3, the V gene TRBV20-1; with no DNA, the TCRdb D assignment of TRBD2 cannot be verified. The length of the CDR3 is 16 residues. Germline CDR1 and CDR2: DFQATT and SNEGSKA (reference sequence). The CDR3: CSATPGTSGYTDTQYF.

The CDR3 protein is CASSHGEGVAKNIQYF. The rearrangement links TRBV12-3 or TRBV12-4 to TRBJ2-4; the TCRdb call, TRBD2, lacks DNA for checking. The CDR3 is 16 amino acids.

The rearrangement joins TRBV5-1 to TRBJ2-7; TCRdb calls TRBD2, which cannot be checked without DNA. CDR3 length: 15 amino acids. Germline values: CDR1 SGHRS, CDR2 YFSETQ. CDR3 protein: CASSLIAGVSYEQYF.

J is TRBJ1-2 and V is TRBV6-6. The CDR3 sequence is 11 residues long. CDR1 is MNHNY, CDR2 SVGAGI, per germline (reference sequence). The CDR3 region is CASSYPDSYTF.